This TCR beta chain was recorded in a study of T cells in Graves' hyperthyroidism and ophthalmopathy. Study information: Peripheral blood samples were taken at initial diagnosis, prior to any treatment. Study-level findings and limits: Ophthalmopathy was distinguished from stable hyperthyroidism by 13 V-J signatures. The model made its ophthalmopathy prediction, and onset followed a median approximately six months later.

There are many counts of this clonotype. Its antigen is currently unknown. Researchers took RNA transcripts and amplified the TCR beta CDR3 regions from them. When the TCR CDR3 underwent first-round RT-PCR, the HTBI primer set was used. MiXCR, applied by TCRdb to the multiplex PCR reads, yields one record per CDR3 protein. The sample holds 390,000 or so distinct CDR3 sequences, about 14% seen once. Looked up from germline, CDR1 is SGHRS and CDR2 is YFSETQ. This CDR3 has 14 residues. V was trimmed by 2 bases and J by 8 bases, leaving 16 bases between them. The sequenced material came from blood. This sequence joins TRBV5-1 and TRBJ1-1; D possibly corresponds to TRBD1 (6 bases). The clonotype was recovered from a man between 18 and 29 years old with Graves' ophthalmopathy. The CDR3 loop is CASSFLQGRGEAFF. CDR3 in DNA: TGCGCCAGCAGCTTCCTGCAGGGGCGGGGGGAAGCTTTCTTT.